This T cell receptor (beta chain) originates from a study of cytomegalovirus exposure and HLA in healthy donors. The PCR was carried out with 60 Vbeta primers and 13 Jbeta primers. This table comes from immunoSEQ multiplex PCR, and its TCRdb copy is limited to in-frame clones, with some not included. This sample has around 250,000 clones, with about 81% found just once. The CDR3 is made up of 14 amino acids. V lost 2 bases, J lost 0 bases, and 7 bases lay in between. Looked up from germline, CDR1 is LNHDA and CDR2 is SQIVND (reference sequence). This rearrangement joins TRBV19 to TRBJ2-5; maybe TRBD1 (5 bases). The sequenced sample was PBMCs. This receptor was taken from an older woman in good health and CMV-seropositive. In DNA, the CDR3 is TGTGCCAGTAGTATAAACAGGTACCAAGAGACCCAGTACTTC. Translating it yields CASSINRYQETQYF.